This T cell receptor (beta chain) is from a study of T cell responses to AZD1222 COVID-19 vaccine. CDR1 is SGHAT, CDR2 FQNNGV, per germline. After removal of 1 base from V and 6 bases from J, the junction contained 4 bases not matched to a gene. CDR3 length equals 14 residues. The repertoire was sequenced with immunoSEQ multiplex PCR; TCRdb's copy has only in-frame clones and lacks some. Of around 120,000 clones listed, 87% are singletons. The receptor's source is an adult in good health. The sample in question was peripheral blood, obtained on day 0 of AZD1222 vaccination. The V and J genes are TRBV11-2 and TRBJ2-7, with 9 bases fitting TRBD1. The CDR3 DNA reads TGTGCCAGCAGCTTAGGGGGGACAGGGTTCGAGCAGTACTTC. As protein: CASSLGGTGFEQYF. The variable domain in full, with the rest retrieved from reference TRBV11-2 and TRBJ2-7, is EAGVAQSPRYKIIEKRQSVAFWCNPISGHATLYWYQQILGQGPKLLIQFQNNGVVDDSQLPKDRFSAERLKGVDSTLKIQPAKLEDSAVYLCASSLGGTGFEQYFGPGTRLTVT.